The 28 T cell receptor beta chains reported below all come from one sample, sequenced in a study of tumor-infiltrating lymphocytes in primary liver carcinoma. The source of the blood RNA was unsorted whole blood, and germline DNA was extracted as well. The investigators made TCR beta cDNA from 400 to 550 ng total RNA, using a constant-region primer. For TCR beta, libraries were produced by three nested multiplex PCR rounds using slightly modified ARM-PCR. In the first two PCR rounds, TRBV1-TRBV30 forward primers were paired with a C-beta reverse primer, and each round lasted roughly 9 cycles. Each CDR3 protein is one row after TCRdb ran MiXCR on the multiplex PCR reads. Altogether more than 150,000 distinct CDR3 sequences are present, 60% being singletons, with the ten largest covering about 70%. The sequenced material came from peripheral blood. The receptors stem from a man in his forties with primary liver carcinoma and hepatitis B virus infection.

The genes are TRBV29-1 and TRBJ2-3, with D uncertain. The ends were cut back, 2 bases at V and 2 bases at J, with 17 bases in the middle. Per the germline V gene, CDR1 is SQVTM and CDR2 is ANQGSEA. The CDR3 covers 16 residues. In nucleotides, the CDR3 is TGCAGCGTTGAATCCCCTAGGGCAGGTACCACAGATACGCAGTATTTT. Residues: CSVESPRAGTTDTQYF.

V is TRBV24-1 and J is TRBJ1-2; 9 nucleotides match TRBD1. The ends lost 5 bases at V and 6 bases at J; junction bases unmatched: 12. The germline V gene encodes CDR1 KGHDR and CDR2 SFDVKD. The CDR3 covers 16 residues. DNA for the CDR3: TGTGCCACCAGTGTTCCGATTACAGGGGGCGCAGATGGCTACACCTTC. Its protein is CATSVPITGGADGYTF.

On this clonotype itself: Given the absence of the conserved phenylalanine or tryptophan at the CDR3 end, a read error is likely. The chain links TRBV4-1 to TRBJ1-5; 8 bases align to TRBD1. Germline CDR1 and CDR2: MGHRA and YSYEKL. This CDR3 is 15 amino acids long. The CDR3 reads CASSQGDRNDQPQHY. The CDR3 region has the DNA TGTGCCAGCAGCCAAGGGGACAGGAACGATCAGCCCCAGCATTAT.

This chain joins TRBV11-2 and TRBJ2-4, with D possibly TRBD1 on 6 matching bases. The CDR3 runs to 15 residues. Germline V gives CDR1 SGHAT, CDR2 FQNNGV. Here the CDR3 DNA reads TGTGTCGGCGCTAAGTTGAGGGGGACCCAAAACATTCAGTACTTC. It yields the protein CVGAKLRGTQNIQYF.

As to this clonotype: It is likely a read error, because the conserved phenylalanine at the end of the CDR3 is missing. The rearrangement uses TRBV6-6 and TRBJ2-5; 9 nucleotides line up with TRBD2. This CDR3 region has 13 residues. Looked up from germline, CDR1 is MNHNY and CDR2 is SVGAGI (reference sequence). V lost 8 bases to trimming and J lost 7 bases; unmatched junction nucleotides: 8. CDR3 DNA: TGTGCCAGCCTTAGCGGGGGTCGAGGGACCCAGTACCTC. Translating gives CASLSGGRGTQYL.

To note about this clonotype: A much more abundant neighbour one base away suggests this may be a read error. The chain combines TRBV29-1 with TRBJ2-1; no clear D. This CDR3 spans 11 amino acids. Germline values: CDR1 SQVTM, CDR2 ANQGSEA. The CDR3 sequence is CSVDRNNGQFF. In DNA, the CDR3 is TGCAGCGTTGACAGGAACAATGGGCAGTTCTTC.

This clonotype was picked up one time. This is likely a read error, given that the CDR3 carries no conserved phenylalanine or tryptophan at its end. Because the CDR3's place on the DNA is in doubt, the DNA is left out and the CDR3 is given as listed by TCRdb. The V call is TRBV11-2, the J call TRBJ2-4; the table assigns TRBD1, which was not confirmed against the DNA. The V gene's germline CDR1 is SGHAT and CDR2 FQNNGV. With termini counted, the CDR3 has 13 amino acids. CDR3: CATGRGGQNIRYL.

Notes on this clonotype: This may come from a read error, since a much larger clone is one base off. The chain combines TRBV11-2 with TRBJ1-2; D perhaps matches TRBD1 (5 bases). This CDR3 spans 12 amino acids. Looked up from germline, CDR1 is SGHAT and CDR2 is FQNNGV. In nucleotides, the CDR3 is TGTGCCAGCAGCTTATTGACAGATGGCCACACCTTC. It specifies CASSLLTDGHTF.

This clonotype appeared a few times. This chain uses TRBV13 with TRBJ2-7; 12 nucleotides agree with TRBD2. Unmatched junction bases numbered 6, after V lost 5 bases and J lost 4 bases. The CDR3 is made up of 15 amino acids. Germline V lookup: CDR1 PRHDT, CDR2 FYEKMQ (reference sequence). CDR3 in DNA: TGTGCCAGCAGCCCCGGACTAGCGGGACCATACGAGCAGTACTTC. Protein: CASSPGLAGPYEQYF.

The chain uses TRBV6-5 and TRBJ1-5; D is possibly TRBD1 (5 bases). V was shortened by 0 bases and J by 3 bases, with 12 bases between the two germline ends. Looked up from germline, CDR1 is MNHEY and CDR2 is SVGAGI. The CDR3 contains 16 residues. The CDR3 bases are TGTGCCAGCAGTTACTCGAGTACGGACACCAATCAGCCCCAGCATTTT. This translates into CASSYSSTDTNQPQHF.

In regard to this clonotype: The junction shows a germline mismatch at one end, possibly a read error. The chain carries TRBV29-1 and TRBJ2-2, with D perhaps TRBD1 (6 bases). Germline lookup yields CDR1 SQVTM and CDR2 ANQGSEA. This CDR3 is built from 16 residues. The CDR3 DNA reads as TGCAGCGTTTACCGGGCAAACAGGGTGCAAATCGGGGAACTGTTTTTT. Translation: CSVYRANRVQIGELFF.

This clonotype was picked up many times. The chain recombines TRBV11-2 with TRBJ1-2; a possible D gene is TRBD1 (6 bases). The length of the CDR3 is 14 residues. The V and J ends lost 5 bases and 6 bases respectively, with 16 bases between them. Germline V lookup: CDR1 SGHAT, CDR2 FQNNGV. The CDR3: CASSTLYRANGYTF. DNA for the CDR3: TGTGCCAGCAGCACCCTCTACAGGGCGAATGGCTACACCTTC.

As to this clonotype: Sequence at one end of the junction differs from germline and may be a read error. This chain joins TRBV12-3 or TRBV12-4 and TRBJ2-1; 9 bases fit TRBD1. CDR3 size: 15 residues. In DNA form, the CDR3 reads TGTGCCAGCAGTTTATCCGGTACAGGGGGCAATGATCAGTTCTTC. Its translation is CASSLSGTGGNDQFF.

This clonotype was seen at least ten times. The chain carries TRBV29-1 and TRBJ2-7; the D gene is possibly TRBD1 (6 bases). Trimming removed 5 bases at V and 5 bases at J, with 13 bases between. This CDR3 is 12 amino acids long. Germline lookup yields CDR1 SQVTM and CDR2 ANQGSEA. The CDR3 reads CSVRQGHHEQYF. The CDR3, as DNA: TGCAGCGTTCGTCAGGGGCACCACGAGCAGTACTTC.

Points on this clonotype: One end of the junction varies from germline; a read error may be responsible. The chain employs TRBV6-5 and TRBJ1-1; D perhaps matches TRBD1 (6 bases). The CDR3 has 16 residues. Germline CDR1 is MNHEY and CDR2 is SVGAGI. In nucleotides, the CDR3 is TGTGCCAGAAGTTACCGTGACAGGCCTTTGGACACTGAAACTTTCTTT. This sequence encodes CARSYRDRPLDTETFF.

The chain recombines TRBV28 with TRBJ2-7; 7 bases fit TRBD1. V trimming: 3 bases; J trimming: 6 bases; junction bases outside the gene matches: 11. CDR1 MDHEN and CDR2 SYDVKM come from the germline V gene. The CDR3 length is 15 residues. Written as DNA, the CDR3 is TGTGCCAGCAGTTTTTGGGGACAGAGGAACGTCGAGCAGTACTTC. This translates into CASSFWGQRNVEQYF.

The rearrangement joins TRBV28 to TRBJ2-3; 15 nucleotides line up with TRBD2. CDR3 length: 17 amino acids. V was pared by 6 bases and J by 6 bases, with 10 bases of the junction left unmatched. Germline V gene sequence: CDR1 MDHEN, CDR2 SYDVKM. CDR3 DNA sequence: TGTGCCAGCAGAACCCCGGGACTAGCGGGAGGACGGGATACGCAGTATTTT. It encodes CASRTPGLAGGRDTQYF.

Points on this clonotype: This may be a read error, as it is one base from a much larger clone. V gene TRBV29-1 combines with J gene TRBJ2-1, with D unresolved. Trimming shortened V by 7 bases and J by 5 bases, and 18 bases separated the two germline ends. CDR1 is SQVTM and CDR2 is ANQGSEA in the germline V gene. The CDR3 is made up of 14 amino acids. CDR3 sequence (DNA): TGCAGCGCCTCACGGGCCTCGGGCCACAATGAGCAGTTCTTC. Protein sequence: CSASRASGHNEQFF.

At least ten counts were recorded for this clonotype. V is TRBV29-1 and J is TRBJ2-7; TRBD1 agrees at 7 bases. J gave up 0 bases and V 6 bases, and 8 bases lay outside the gene matches. The germline V gene encodes CDR1 SQVTM and CDR2 ANQGSEA. This CDR3 has 14 residues. As DNA, the CDR3 is TGCAGCGTAATCCGGGACAGAGGCTCCTACGAGCAGTACTTC. It codes for CSVIRDRGSYEQYF.

Notes on this clonotype: The junction departs from germline at one end; a sequencing error may be responsible. The chain employs TRBV6-6 and TRBJ1-5; 9 bases are shared with TRBD1. The CDR3 loop spans 13 amino acids. The germline CDR1 and CDR2 sequences are MNHNY and SVGAGI (reference sequence). CDR3 protein: CTSRGQGRQPQHF. The CDR3 DNA is TGTACCAGCCGGGGACAGGGACGTCAGCCCCAGCATTTT.

CDR3 sequence: CASSRGTGGEQYF. The CDR3 DNA sequence: TGTGCCAGCAGTCGAGGGACAGGGGGCGAGCAGTACTTC. The V gene is TRBV6-6, the J gene TRBJ2-7; 11 nucleotides match TRBD1. V lost 5 bases, J lost 6 bases, and 3 bases stayed unmatched. The CDR3 has 13 amino acids. Per the germline V gene, CDR1 is MNHNY and CDR2 is SVGAGI (reference sequence).

To note about this clonotype: The CDR3 does not end in the conserved phenylalanine or tryptophan, so this is likely a read error. The rearrangement uses TRBV7-8 and TRBJ1-5, with unresolved D. The CDR3 is 13 amino acids. Germline V CDR1 and CDR2: SGHVS, FQNEAQ. V was trimmed by 6 bases and J by 5 bases, leaving 11 bases between them. DNA of the CDR3: TGTGCCAGCAGTTTCGCAAGGGATCAGCCCCAGCATCTT. Translating it yields CASSFARDQPQHL.

Comments on this clonotype: At one of its ends the junction is not consistent with the germline gene, which may arise from a read error. This sequence joins TRBV6-1 and TRBJ2-1, with TRBD2 matching 9 bases. Per germline, CDR1 MNHNS and CDR2 SASEGT. The CDR3 loop spans 14 amino acids. The CDR3 DNA follows: TGTCCCAGCAGCAGGGGACTAGCACTCGATGAGCAGTTCTTC. This codes for CPSSRGLALDEQFF.

As for this clonotype: A much more abundant neighbour one base away suggests this may be a read error. The chain carries TRBV4-1 and TRBJ2-2, with 9 nucleotides matching TRBD2. There are 15 residues in the CDR3. Per germline, CDR1 MGHRA and CDR2 YSYEKL. CDR3 DNA: TGCACCAGCAGCAGTAGCGGGAGCAACACCGGGGAGCTGTTTTTT. It encodes CTSSSSGSNTGELFF.

The rearrangement joins TRBV28 to TRBJ2-2; TRBD1 is a possible D gene (5 bases). This CDR3 is 18 amino acids long. Trimming pared 4 bases from V and 5 bases from J, leaving 23 bases between. Germline V gene sequence: CDR1 MDHEN, CDR2 SYDVKM. The CDR3 is CASSSPPVGVAGTGELFF. The CDR3 DNA follows: TGTGCCAGCAGTTCACCGCCGGTAGGGGTAGCAGGGACCGGGGAGCTGTTTTTT. Combining the CDR3 with reference TRBV28 and TRBJ2-2 gives the whole variable domain DVKVTQSSRYLVKRTGEKVFLECVQDMDHENMFWYRQDPGLGLRLIYFSYDVKMKEKGDIPEGYSVSREKKERFSLILESASTNQTSMYLCASSSPPVGVAGTGELFFGEGSRLTVL.

This clonotype occurred a few times. The chain joins TRBV10-3 to TRBJ1-6, with TRBD1 as a possible D gene (5 bases). Germline assignment: CDR1 ENHRY and CDR2 SYGVKD. Trimming stripped 6 bases from V and 6 bases from J, with 12 bases between. CDR3 length equals 14 residues. CDR3 DNA sequence: TGTGCCATCAGATCCGGGACGGGTAATTCACCCCTCCACTTT. Encoded protein: CAIRSGTGNSPLHF.

Of note for this clonotype: At one boundary the junction diverges from the germline segment, which might be a read error. The chain has TRBV10-3 and TRBJ2-6; a possible D gene is TRBD2 (6 bases). The V gene's germline CDR1 is ENHRY and CDR2 SYGVKD. This CDR3 is built from 13 residues. Written as DNA, the CDR3 is TGTGCCATCGGGGACTCTGGGGCCGACGTCCTGACTTTC. As protein: CAIGDSGADVLTF.

On this clonotype: Sequence at one end of the junction differs from germline and may be a read error. The V gene is TRBV30, the J gene TRBJ2-3; 11 positions match TRBD2. The CDR3 has 13 amino acids. Germline CDR1 reads GTSNPN; CDR2 reads SVGIG (reference sequence). CDR3 protein: CAWGTSGADTLYF. The CDR3 DNA sequence: TGTGCCTGGGGGACTAGCGGCGCAGATACGCTGTATTTT.